The T cell receptor beta chain described here comes from a study of identical twins. Overall study findings and caveats: Modelling underestimated the level of out-of-frame TCR alpha sharing observed in monozygotic twins. Zero-insertion findings could be partly confounded by invariant cells (MAIT and iNKT cells).

TCRdb passed the 5' RACE reads through MiXCR, listing each CDR3 protein once. The repertoire includes roughly 1,500,000 distinct CDR3 sequences, about 31% of them detected once, and 0.27% sits in the top ten. For this clonotype: What it binds is not known.

V was pared by 6 bases and J by 0 bases, with 17 bases between. The germline V gene has CDR1 KGHSH and CDR2 LQKENI. This CDR3 contains 16 residues. The TCR sequence derives from a newborn girl in good health. The chain carries TRBV18 and TRBJ1-2, with D possibly TRBD1 on 5 matching bases. Sample: cord blood. The DNA for the CDR3 is TGTGCCAGCTCCCCTCGTGAGGGACCCTCTAACTATGGCTACACCTTC. Translation gives CASSPREGPSNYGYTF.